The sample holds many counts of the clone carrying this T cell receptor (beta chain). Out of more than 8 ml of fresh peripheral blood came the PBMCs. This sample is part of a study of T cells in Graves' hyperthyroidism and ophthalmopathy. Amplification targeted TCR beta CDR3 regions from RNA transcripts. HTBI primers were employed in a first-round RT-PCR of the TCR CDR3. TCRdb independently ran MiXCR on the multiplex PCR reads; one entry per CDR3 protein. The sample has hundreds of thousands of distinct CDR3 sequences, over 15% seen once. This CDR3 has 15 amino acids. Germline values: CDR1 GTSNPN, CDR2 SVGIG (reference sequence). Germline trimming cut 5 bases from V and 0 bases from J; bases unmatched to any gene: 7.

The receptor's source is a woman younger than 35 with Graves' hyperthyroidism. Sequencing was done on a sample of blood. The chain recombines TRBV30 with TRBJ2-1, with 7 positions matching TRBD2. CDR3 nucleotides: TGTGCCTGGGAGACTAGCTCCTACTCCTACAATGAGCAGTTCTTC. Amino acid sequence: CAWETSSYSYNEQFF.